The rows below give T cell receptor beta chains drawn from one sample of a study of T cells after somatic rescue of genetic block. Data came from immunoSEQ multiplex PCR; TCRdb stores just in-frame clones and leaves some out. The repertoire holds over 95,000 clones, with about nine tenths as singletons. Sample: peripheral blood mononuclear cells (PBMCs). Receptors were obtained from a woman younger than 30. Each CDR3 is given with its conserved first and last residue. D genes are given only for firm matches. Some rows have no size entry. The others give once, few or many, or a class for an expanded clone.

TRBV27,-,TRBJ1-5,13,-,CASSSRSNQPQHF,TGTGCCAGCAGTTCAAGAAGCAATCAGCCCCAGCATTTT
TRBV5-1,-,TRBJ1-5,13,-,CASSLLGDQPQHF,TGCGCCAGCAGCTTGTTAGGTGATCAGCCCCAGCATTTT
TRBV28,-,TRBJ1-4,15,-,CASSPSGGTNEKLFF,TGTGCCAGCAGTCCCTCGGGAGGCACTAATGAAAAACTGTTTTTT
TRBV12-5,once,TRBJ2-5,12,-,CASGLDGGTQYF,TGTGCTAGTGGTTTGGACGGGGGGACCCAGTACTTC
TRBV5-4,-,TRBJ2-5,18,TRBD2,CASSLKLAGGRALETQYF,TGTGCCAGCAGCTTGAAACTAGCGGGGGGGAGGGCTCTGGAGACCCAGTACTTC
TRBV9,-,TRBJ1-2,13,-,CASRGDAHYGYTF,TGTGCCAGCAGGGGGGACGCACACTATGGCTACACCTTC
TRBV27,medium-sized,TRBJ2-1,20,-,CASSLRQGLGGGRTYNEQFF,TGTGCCAGCAGTTTACGGCAGGGCCTAGGTGGGGGGCGTACATACAATGAGCAGTTCTTC
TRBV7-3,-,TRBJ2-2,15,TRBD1,CASSLGTGNTGELFF,TGTGCCAGCAGCTTGGGGACAGGGAACACCGGGGAGCTGTTTTTT
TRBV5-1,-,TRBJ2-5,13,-,CASSFGLEETQYF,TGCGCCAGCAGCTTCGGGCTAGAAGAGACCCAGTACTTC
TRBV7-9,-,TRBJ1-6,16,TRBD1,CASSPLQGAYNSPLHF,TGTGCCAGCAGCCCACTACAGGGGGCCTATAATTCACCCCTCCACTTT
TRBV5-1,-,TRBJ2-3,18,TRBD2,CASSPWTSGGSLGDTQYF,TGCGCCAGCAGCCCCTGGACTAGCGGGGGGTCCCTCGGAGATACGCAGTATTTT
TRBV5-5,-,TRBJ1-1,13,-,CASSLEGNTEAFF,TGTGCCAGCAGCTTGGAGGGGAACACTGAAGCTTTCTTT
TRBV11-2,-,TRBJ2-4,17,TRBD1,CASSTRDRGSAKNIQYF,TGTGCCAGCAGCACTCGGGACAGGGGATCGGCCAAAAACATTCAGTACTTC
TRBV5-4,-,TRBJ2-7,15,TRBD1,CASGSPRDRVNEQYF,TGTGCCAGCGGATCACCCCGGGACAGGGTCAACGAGCAGTACTTC
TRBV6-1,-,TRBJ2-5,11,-,CASRVQETQYF,TGTGCCAGCAGGGTTCAAGAGACCCAGTACTTC
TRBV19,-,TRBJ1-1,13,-,CASSGTVNTEAFF,TGTGCCAGCTCCGGGACTGTGAACACTGAAGCTTTCTTT
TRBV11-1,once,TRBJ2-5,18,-,CASSSLGDLAAYQETQYF,TGTGCCAGCAGCTCGCTTGGAGACCTAGCAGCATACCAAGAGACCCAGTACTTC
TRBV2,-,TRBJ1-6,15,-,CASRTGVEYNSPLHF,TGTGCCAGCAGAACTGGGGTGGAGTATAATTCACCCCTCCACTTT
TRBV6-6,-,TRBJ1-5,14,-,CASSYLRWDQPQHF,TGTGCCAGCAGTTACCTTCGATGGGATCAGCCCCAGCATTTT
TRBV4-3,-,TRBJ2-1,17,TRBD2,CASSQEGLAGGLDEQFF,TGCGCCAGCAGCCAAGAGGGACTAGCGGGGGGTCTAGATGAGCAGTTCTTC
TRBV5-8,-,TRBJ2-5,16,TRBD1,CASSRGTGQRQETQYF,TGTGCCAGCAGCCGCGGGACAGGGCAACGACAAGAGACCCAGTACTTC
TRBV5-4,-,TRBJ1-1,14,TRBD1,CASSSGQVNTEAFF,TGTGCCAGCAGCTCGGGACAGGTGAACACTGAAGCTTTCTTT
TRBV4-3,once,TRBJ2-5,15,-,CASSQEYFRGETQYF,TGCGCCAGCAGCCAAGAATACTTCCGGGGGGAGACCCAGTACTTC
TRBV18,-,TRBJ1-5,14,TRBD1,CASSQGQSNQPQHF,TGTGCCAGCTCACAGGGACAGTCCAATCAGCCCCAGCATTTT
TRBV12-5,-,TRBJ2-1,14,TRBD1,CASVPGQGYNEQFF,TGTGCTAGTGTTCCGGGACAGGGCTACAATGAGCAGTTCTTC
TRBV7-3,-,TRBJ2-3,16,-,CASSSTSWAPTDTQYF,TGTGCCAGCAGCTCTACTAGCTGGGCCCCCACAGATACGCAGTATTTT
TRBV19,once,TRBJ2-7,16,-,CASSWGAGLSSYEQYF,TGTGCCAGTAGTTGGGGGGCAGGCTTGAGCTCCTACGAGCAGTACTTC
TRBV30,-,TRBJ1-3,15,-,CAWAAGRYPGNTIYF,TGTGCCTGGGCCGCAGGACGGTACCCTGGAAACACCATATATTTT
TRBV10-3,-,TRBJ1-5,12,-,CAISDGNQPQHF,TGTGCCATCAGTGACGGCAATCAGCCCCAGCATTTT
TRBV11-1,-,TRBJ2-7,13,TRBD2,CASSLGTTYEQYF,TGTGCCAGCAGCTTGGGGACTACCTACGAGCAGTACTTC
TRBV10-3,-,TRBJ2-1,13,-,CAISVPGANEQFF,TGTGCCATCAGTGTACCGGGTGCTAATGAGCAGTTCTTC
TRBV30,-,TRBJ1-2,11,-,CAWSGTGGYTF,TGTGCCTGGAGTGGGACGGGTGGCTACACCTTC
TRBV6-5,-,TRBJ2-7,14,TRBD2,CASTESGGPYEQYF,TGTGCCAGCACCGAGAGCGGGGGACCGTACGAGCAGTACTTC
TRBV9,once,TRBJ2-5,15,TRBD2,CASSVTSGGAETQYF,TGTGCCAGCAGTGTAACCAGCGGGGGGGCGGAGACCCAGTACTTC
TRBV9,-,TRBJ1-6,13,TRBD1,CASNRGENSPLHF,TGTGCCAGTAACAGGGGGGAGAATTCACCCCTCCACTTT
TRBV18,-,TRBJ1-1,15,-,CASSLGAVFNTEAFF,TGTGCCAGCTCTCTGGGGGCGGTATTCAACACTGAAGCTTTCTTT
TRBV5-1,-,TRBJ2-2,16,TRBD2,CASSPTGLANTGELFF,TGCGCCAGCAGCCCGACGGGACTAGCTAACACCGGGGAGCTGTTTTTT